A single sample is the source of the 12 T cell receptor beta chains below, sequenced in a study of blood T cell repertoires in COVID-19. Profiled with immunoSEQ multiplex PCR; TCRdb holds only in-frame clones, not every one. This table holds some 50,000 clones, around four fifths found once. The sample comprised peripheral blood. These receptors all stem from a woman at least 80 years old with acute or convalescent COVID-19.

The chain recombines TRBV6-6 with TRBJ1-5; 9 nucleotides align to TRBD1. Germline assignment: CDR1 MNHNY and CDR2 SVGAGI (reference sequence). The CDR3 totals 15 residues. The trim removed 8 bases at V and 2 bases at J, leaving 7 bases unmatched. CDR3: CASWGGQGGNQPQHF. DNA for the CDR3: TGTGCCAGCTGGGGGGGACAGGGAGGCAATCAGCCCCAGCATTTT.

The rearrangement uses TRBV5-5 and TRBJ1-6, with D possibly matching TRBD1 (6 bases). In germline, CDR1 is SGHKS, CDR2 YYEKEE (reference sequence). The CDR3 has 14 amino acids. The V gene lost 8 bases and the J gene lost 5 bases, with 14 bases spanning the gap. The CDR3 loop reads CASSARTDNSPLHF. The CDR3 DNA follows: TGTGCCAGTTCGGCCAGGACAGATAATTCACCCCTCCACTTT.

This rearrangement joins TRBV27 to TRBJ1-1, with 9 bases lining up with TRBD1. Germline-derived CDR1 and CDR2 are MNHEY and SMNVEV (reference sequence). The CDR3 covers 19 residues. J gave up 1 base and V 5 bases, and 17 bases lay outside the gene matches. Here the CDR3 DNA reads TGTGCCAGCAGTCCATCTATTGGGACAGGGCGACAGGGGAACACTGAAGCTTTCTTT. Its protein product is CASSPSIGTGRQGNTEAFF.

This chain uses TRBV5-4 with TRBJ2-7; 12 bases are shared with TRBD2. Germline V gives CDR1 SGHNT, CDR2 YYREEE (reference sequence). The CDR3 loop spans 15 amino acids. Losses at the gene ends were 4 bases for V and 3 bases for J; bases not matched to a gene: 5. DNA of the CDR3: TGTGCCAGCAGCCTAGCGGGGGGGCTATACTACGAGCAGTACTTC. It codes for CASSLAGGLYYEQYF.

V gene TRBV6-5 combines with J gene TRBJ2-2; 8 bases are shared with TRBD1. Per germline, CDR1 MNHEY and CDR2 SVGAGI. This CDR3 spans 15 amino acids. Trimming took 5 bases from V and 2 from J; bases not matched to a gene: 4. The CDR3 protein is CASSIRGLNTGELFF. The CDR3 nucleotides are TGTGCCAGCAGTATCAGGGGGCTAAACACCGGGGAGCTGTTTTTT.

The chain is built from TRBV6-5 and TRBJ1-1; D may be TRBD1 (6 bases). Trimming took 9 bases from V and 2 from J, leaving 16 bases between them. The V gene's germline CDR1 is MNHEY and CDR2 SVGAGI. This CDR3 is built from 14 residues. The CDR3 coding sequence is TGTGCCAGTCCCGGGACACCTAAAAACACTGAAGCTTTCTTT. Amino acid sequence: CASPGTPKNTEAFF.

The V gene is TRBV5-1, the J gene TRBJ2-7; 7 nucleotides line up with TRBD1. This CDR3 is 14 amino acids long. Per the germline V gene, CDR1 is SGHRS and CDR2 is YFSETQ. The V gene end was trimmed by 4 bases and the J gene end by 2 bases; junction bases not matched to a gene: 6. CDR3 sequence (DNA): TGCGCCAGCAGCGTGACAGGGCCAACCTACGAGCAGTACTTC. As protein: CASSVTGPTYEQYF.

The chain couples TRBV11-2 to TRBJ1-6; D not resolved. Trimming removed 5 bases at V and 12 bases at J, with 11 bases between. The length of the CDR3 is 12 residues. Germline-derived CDR1 and CDR2 are SGHAT and FQNNGV. The CDR3 sequence is CASSPTSRPLHF. Written as DNA, the CDR3 is TGTGCCAGCAGCCCAACGAGTCGACCCCTCCACTTT.

This clone showed up just once. J is TRBJ1-4 and V is TRBV5-8, with TRBD1 matching 9 bases. This CDR3 has 15 residues. J lost 8 bases, V lost 5 bases, and 10 bases had no gene match. Germline assignment: CDR1 SGHTS and CDR2 YDEGEE. CDR3 in DNA: TGTGCCAGCAGTTCCTCCCGGGACAGGGAAGAAAAACTGTTTTTT. This sequence encodes CASSSSRDREEKLFF.

The genes are TRBV24-1 and TRBJ2-5; 8 bases fit TRBD2. The V and J ends lost 8 bases and 5 bases, in that order; junction bases with no gene match: 15. Germline CDR1 reads KGHDR; CDR2 reads SFDVKD. CDR3 length: 16 residues. CDR3 loop: CATTWNHPGGLETQYF. The CDR3 DNA is TGTGCCACCACGTGGAACCACCCGGGGGGGTTGGAGACCCAGTACTTC.

V is TRBV19 and J is TRBJ1-1, with no clear D. CDR1 is LNHDA, CDR2 SQIVND, per germline (reference sequence). The V and J ends lost 7 bases and 4 bases respectively, with 13 bases between them. CDR3 length: 13 amino acids. CDR3 sequence reads: CASTNPRSTEAFF. DNA of the CDR3: TGTGCCAGTACTAACCCGAGGAGCACTGAAGCTTTCTTT.

The chain has TRBV5-1 and TRBJ1-1; 9 bases are a match to TRBD1. The CDR3 loop spans 16 amino acids. Unmatched junction bases numbered 10, after V lost 3 bases and J lost 4 bases. The germline gives CDR1 SGHRS, CDR2 YFSETQ. This CDR3 is CASSYRTGDLSTEAFF. CDR3 in DNA: TGCGCCAGCAGCTACAGGACAGGGGACCTTTCCACTGAAGCTTTCTTT.